Detailed here is one T cell receptor beta chain. Its antigen is not known. The data derive from a study of T cell responses to AZD1222 COVID-19 vaccine. Study-level findings and limits: Reportedly, nearly half of unique spike TCRs recognized epitopes outside B.1.351/B.1.1.7 mutations. Among the donors, most were white British and more were female, and clonal diversity was possibly underestimated.

This CDR3 has 13 residues. The V gene's germline CDR1 is KGHSH and CDR2 LQKENI. V lost 3 bases, J lost 7 bases, and 10 bases lay in between. Clones were sequenced by immunoSEQ multiplex PCR, and TCRdb holds only the in-frame ones, with some missing. Altogether 140,000 to 150,000 clones are present, about 93% being singletons, with the ten largest covering 4% to 6%. The TCR comes from an adult in good health. The gene calls are TRBV18 and TRBJ2-4; D remains unclear. Sequences were derived from peripheral blood, sampled on day 0 of AZD1222 vaccination. CDR3 nucleotides: TGTGCCAGCTCACCCTCCGACCCCAACATTCAGTACTTC. This codes for CASSPSDPNIQYF. The entire variable domain, with the rest obtained from reference TRBV18 and TRBJ2-4, is as follows: NAGVMQNPRHLVRRRGQEARLRCSPMKGHSHVYWYRQLPEEGLKFMVYLQKENIIDESGMPKERFSAEFPKEGPSILRIQQVVRGDSAAYFCASSPSDPNIQYFGAGTRLSVL.